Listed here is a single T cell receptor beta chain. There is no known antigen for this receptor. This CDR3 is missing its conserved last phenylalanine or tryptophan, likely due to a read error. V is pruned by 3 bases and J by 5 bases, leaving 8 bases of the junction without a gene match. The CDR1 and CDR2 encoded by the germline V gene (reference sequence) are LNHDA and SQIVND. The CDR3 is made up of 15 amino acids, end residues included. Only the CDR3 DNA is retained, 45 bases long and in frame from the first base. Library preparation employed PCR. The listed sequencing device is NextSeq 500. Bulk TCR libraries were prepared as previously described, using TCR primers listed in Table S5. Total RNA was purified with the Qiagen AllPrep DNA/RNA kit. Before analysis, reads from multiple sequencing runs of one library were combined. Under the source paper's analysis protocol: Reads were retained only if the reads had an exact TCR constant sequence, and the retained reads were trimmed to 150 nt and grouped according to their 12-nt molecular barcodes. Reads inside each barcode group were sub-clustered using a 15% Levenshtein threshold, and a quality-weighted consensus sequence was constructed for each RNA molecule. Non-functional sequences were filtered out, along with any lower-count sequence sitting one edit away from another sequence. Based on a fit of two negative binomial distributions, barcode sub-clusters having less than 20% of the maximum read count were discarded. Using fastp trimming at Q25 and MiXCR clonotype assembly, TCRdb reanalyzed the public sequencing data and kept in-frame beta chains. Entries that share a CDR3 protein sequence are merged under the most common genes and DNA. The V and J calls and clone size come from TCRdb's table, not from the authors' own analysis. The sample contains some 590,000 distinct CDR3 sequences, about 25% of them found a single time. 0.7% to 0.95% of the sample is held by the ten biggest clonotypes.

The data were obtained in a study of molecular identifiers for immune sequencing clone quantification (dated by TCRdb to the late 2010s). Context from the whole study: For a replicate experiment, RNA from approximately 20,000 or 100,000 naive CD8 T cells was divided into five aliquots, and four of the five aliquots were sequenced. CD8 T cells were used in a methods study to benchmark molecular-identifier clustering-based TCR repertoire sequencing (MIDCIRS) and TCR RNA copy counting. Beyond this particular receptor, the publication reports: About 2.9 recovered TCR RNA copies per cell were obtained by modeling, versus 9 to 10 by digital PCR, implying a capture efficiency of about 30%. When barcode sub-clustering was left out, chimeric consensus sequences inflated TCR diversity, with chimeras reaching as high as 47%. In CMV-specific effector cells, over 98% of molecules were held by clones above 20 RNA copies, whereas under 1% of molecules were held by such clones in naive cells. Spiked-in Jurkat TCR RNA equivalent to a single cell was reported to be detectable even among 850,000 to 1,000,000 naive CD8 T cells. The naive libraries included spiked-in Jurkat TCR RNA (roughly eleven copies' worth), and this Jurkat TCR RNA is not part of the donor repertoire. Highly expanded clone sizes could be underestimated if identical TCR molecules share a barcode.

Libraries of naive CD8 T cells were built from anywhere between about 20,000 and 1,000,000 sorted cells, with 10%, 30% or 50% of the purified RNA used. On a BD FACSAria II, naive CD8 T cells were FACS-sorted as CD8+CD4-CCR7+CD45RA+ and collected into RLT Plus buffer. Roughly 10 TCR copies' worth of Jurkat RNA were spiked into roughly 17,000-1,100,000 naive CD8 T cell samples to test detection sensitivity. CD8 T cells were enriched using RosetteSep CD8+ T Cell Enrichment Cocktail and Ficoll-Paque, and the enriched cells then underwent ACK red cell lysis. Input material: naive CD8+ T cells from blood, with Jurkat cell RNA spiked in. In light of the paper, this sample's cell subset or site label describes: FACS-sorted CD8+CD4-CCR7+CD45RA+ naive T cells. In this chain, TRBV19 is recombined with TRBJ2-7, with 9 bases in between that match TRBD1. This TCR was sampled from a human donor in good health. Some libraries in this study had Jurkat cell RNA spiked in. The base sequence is TGTGCCAGTAGTATTCGCAGGACAGGGGTCCACGAGCAGTACCTC. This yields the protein CASSIRRTGVHEQYL.